The rows below give T cell receptor beta chains drawn from one sample of a study of blood T cell repertoires in COVID-19. TCRdb's table, derived via immunoSEQ multiplex PCR, lists solely in-frame clones and lacks some. The table records about 130,000 clones, about four fifths of them present only once. The sample comprised peripheral blood. The receptor set was obtained from a man aged 30 to 39 with COVID-19, enrolled during active disease. Both conserved end residues are part of each CDR3. D genes are given only for firm matches. Rows may omit the clone size; those that give it use once, few, many or a size class.

>-|TRBJ1-1|TRBV28|TRBD1
CASRDITGTGGEAFF
TGTGCCAGCAGGGATATTACCGGGACAGGGGGTGAAGCTTTCTTT
>-|TRBJ1-5|TRBV28|TRBD1
CASSLVGQGDYQPQHF
TGTGCCAGCAGTTTAGTGGGACAGGGCGACTATCAGCCCCAGCATTTT
>-|TRBJ2-1|TRBV19|-
CASSIGLVAYNEQFF
TGTGCCAGTAGTATAGGCCTAGTTGCCTACAATGAGCAGTTCTTC
>-|TRBJ1-5|TRBV29-1|-
CSVASGESQPQHF
TGCAGCGTTGCAAGCGGGGAATCTCAGCCCCAGCATTTT
>-|TRBJ2-3|TRBV15|-
CATSPRGKRVWADTQYF
TGTGCCACCAGCCCCCGAGGTAAACGAGTGTGGGCAGATACGCAGTATTTT
>-|TRBJ1-5|TRBV20-1|-
CSASQGLGQPQHF
TGCAGTGCTAGTCAAGGACTCGGCCAGCCCCAGCATTTT
>-|TRBJ1-1|TRBV19|TRBD1
CASKGQGMNTEAFF
TGTGCCAGTAAGGGACAGGGAATGAACACTGAAGCTTTCTTT
>-|TRBJ2-5|TRBV28|TRBD2
CASSFPTSRLAGGSETQYF
TGTGCCAGCAGTTTTCCCACCTCAAGACTAGCGGGAGGTTCTGAGACCCAGTACTTC
>-|TRBJ1-5|TRBV12-5|-
CASGLVTGDSNQPQHF
TGTGCTAGTGGTTTGGTCACCGGGGATAGCAATCAGCCCCAGCATTTT
>few|TRBJ2-6|TRBV11-3|-
CASTRGTRTDTFLGANVLTF
TGTGCCAGCACGCGCGGGACGAGGACGGATACTTTTCTTGGGGCCAACGTCCTGACTTTC
>once|TRBJ2-7|TRBV11-2|TRBD2
CASSPGGLAGPTGYEQYF
TGTGCCAGCAGCCCTGGAGGACTAGCGGGGCCTACGGGTTACGAGCAGTACTTC
>-|TRBJ1-1|TRBV11-3|-
CASRSGGSYTEAFF
TGTGCCAGCAGATCCGGGGGGAGTTACACTGAAGCTTTCTTT
>-|TRBJ2-5|TRBV5-6|-
CASSFSSVRGRVETQYF
TGTGCCAGCAGCTTTTCATCGGTGCGGGGGCGCGTGGAGACCCAGTACTTC
>-|TRBJ2-1|TRBV7-3|TRBD2
CASSQGTSRWDEQFF
TGTGCCAGCAGCCAAGGGACTAGCAGATGGGATGAGCAGTTCTTC
>once|TRBJ2-5|TRBV5-1|TRBD1
CASSLQGARETQYF
TGCGCCAGCAGCCTACAGGGGGCTCGGGAGACCCAGTACTTC
>many|TRBJ2-6|TRBV28|-
CASSPLVGRQVRSGANVLTF
TGTGCCAGCAGCCCGTTGGTGGGACGACAGGTTAGGTCTGGGGCCAACGTCCTGACTTTC
>-|TRBJ1-6|TRBV11-2|TRBD1
CASSLGTGDQGSPLHF
TGTGCCAGCAGCCTGGGGACAGGGGATCAAGGTTCACCCCTCCACTTT
>-|TRBJ1-5|TRBV12-5|TRBD1
CASGLDRGYYQPQHF
TGTGCTAGTGGACTCGACAGGGGCTATTATCAGCCCCAGCATTTT
>-|TRBJ2-4|TRBV6-6|TRBD1
CASSRDRGRNIQYF
TGTGCCAGCAGTAGGGACAGAGGGCGCAACATTCAGTACTTC
>-|TRBJ2-1|TRBV7-9|-
CASSRDRPHEQFF
TGTGCCAGCAGCAGAGACAGGCCCCATGAGCAGTTCTTC
>-|TRBJ1-1|TRBV3-1/TRBV3-2|-
CASSQGPGTEAFF
TGTGCCAGCAGCCAAGGTCCAGGGACTGAAGCTTTCTTT
>-|TRBJ2-5|TRBV3-1/TRBV3-2|-
CASSLEWVEGGETQYF
TGTGCCAGCAGCCTGGAATGGGTGGAAGGGGGAGAGACCCAGTACTTC
>once|TRBJ1-2|TRBV28|-
CASSLAVDGYGYTF
TGTGCCAGCAGTTTAGCGGTAGATGGCTATGGCTACACCTTC
>-|TRBJ1-1|TRBV5-1|TRBD1
CASSTKNRGVVTEAFF
TGCGCCAGCAGCACAAAAAACAGGGGGGTCGTGACTGAAGCTTTCTTT
>-|TRBJ1-5|TRBV6-6|-
CASSTDIQPQHF
TGTGCCAGCAGTACTGATATACAGCCCCAGCATTTT
>-|TRBJ2-7|TRBV27|TRBD1
CASRTGTRYEQYF
TGTGCCAGCAGGACAGGGACACGCTACGAGCAGTACTTC
>-|TRBJ2-1|TRBV27|TRBD2
CASSLGTSGGAGDEQFF
TGTGCCAGCAGTCTTGGTACTAGCGGGGGGGCTGGAGATGAGCAGTTCTTC
>-|TRBJ2-7|TRBV27|TRBD1
CASSSVTGTGYLREQYF
TGTGCCAGCAGTTCGGTTACCGGGACAGGATATCTACGGGAGCAGTACTTC
>-|TRBJ1-1|TRBV4-1|-
CASSQAGVFSLGAFF
TGCGCCAGCAGCCAGGCGGGCGTGTTTTCCTTGGGAGCTTTCTTT
>-|TRBJ2-5|TRBV6-5|TRBD2
CASSYSGGGAQETQYF
TGTGCCAGCAGTTATTCGGGCGGGGGGGCACAAGAGACCCAGTACTTC
>-|TRBJ1-1|TRBV6-5|-
CASSPLFLTEAFF
TGTGCCAGCAGCCCCCTGTTTTTAACTGAAGCTTTCTTT
>once|TRBJ2-3|TRBV11-3|TRBD2
CASSTTSGGSTDTQYF
TGTGCCAGCAGCACCACTAGCGGGGGAAGCACAGATACGCAGTATTTT
>-|TRBJ1-6|TRBV19|TRBD1
CARPGTVNNSPLHF
TGTGCCAGACCAGGGACAGTCAATAATTCACCCCTCCACTTT
>-|TRBJ1-1|TRBV6-6|TRBD1
CASRQGAEAFF
TGTGCCAGCAGACAGGGGGCTGAAGCTTTCTTT
>-|TRBJ1-2|TRBV4-2|-
CASSQEVGQGALYGYTF
TGTGCCAGCAGCCAAGAAGTGGGCCAGGGCGCCCTCTATGGCTACACCTTC
>-|TRBJ2-1|TRBV12-5|-
CASGFDTENEQFF
TGTGCTAGTGGTTTCGACACTGAGAATGAGCAGTTCTTC
>-|TRBJ1-2|TRBV6-1|TRBD1
CASSDGGTGAYGYTF
TGTGCCAGCAGTGACGGGGGGACAGGGGCCTATGGCTACACCTTC
>-|TRBJ1-2|TRBV6-6|TRBD1
CASRGGQGGNYGYTF
TGTGCCAGCAGGGGGGGACAGGGTGGGAACTATGGCTACACCTTC